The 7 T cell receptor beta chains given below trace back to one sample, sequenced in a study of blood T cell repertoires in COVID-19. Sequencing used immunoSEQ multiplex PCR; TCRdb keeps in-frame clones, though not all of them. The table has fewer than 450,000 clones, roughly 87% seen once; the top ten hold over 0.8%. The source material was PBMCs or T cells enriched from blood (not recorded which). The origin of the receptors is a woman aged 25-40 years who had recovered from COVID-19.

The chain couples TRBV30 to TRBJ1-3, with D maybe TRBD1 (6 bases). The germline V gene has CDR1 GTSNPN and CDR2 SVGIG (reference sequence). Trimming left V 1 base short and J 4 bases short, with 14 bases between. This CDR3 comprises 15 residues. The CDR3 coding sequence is TGTGCCTGGAGTGCCGGGGGGGCGCGGGGAAACACCATATATTTT. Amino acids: CAWSAGGARGNTIYF.

The CDR3 sequence is CASSSPGQGASYNSPLHF. The CDR3, as DNA: TGTGCCAGCAGTTCTCCGGGACAGGGGGCCTCCTATAATTCACCCCTCCACTTT. The chain is built from TRBV28 and TRBJ1-6; the match to TRBD1 covers 12 bases. Germline lookup yields CDR1 MDHEN and CDR2 SYDVKM. The CDR3 runs to 18 residues. With 4 bases clipped from V and 0 bases from J, the junction kept 4 bases outside the gene matches.

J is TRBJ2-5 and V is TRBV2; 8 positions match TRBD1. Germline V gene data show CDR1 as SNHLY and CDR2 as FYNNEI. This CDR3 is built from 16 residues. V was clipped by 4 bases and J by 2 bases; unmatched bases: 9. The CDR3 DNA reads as TGTGCCAGCAGTGGAAGGGACAGGCCCACTCAAGAGACCCAGTACTTC. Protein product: CASSGRDRPTQETQYF. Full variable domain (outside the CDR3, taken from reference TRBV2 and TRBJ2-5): EPEVTQTPSHQVTQMGQEVILRCVPISNHLYFYWYRQILGQKVEFLVSFYNNEISEKSEIFDDQFSVERPDGSNFTLKIRSTKLEDSAMYFCASSGRDRPTQETQYFGPGTRLLVL.

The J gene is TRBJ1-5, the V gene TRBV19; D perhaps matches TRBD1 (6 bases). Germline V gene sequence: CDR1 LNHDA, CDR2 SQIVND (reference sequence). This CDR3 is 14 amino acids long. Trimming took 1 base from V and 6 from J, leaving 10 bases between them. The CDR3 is CASSIAGGGQPQHF. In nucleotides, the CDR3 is TGTGCCAGTAGTATAGCGGGGGGCGGTCAGCCCCAGCATTTT.

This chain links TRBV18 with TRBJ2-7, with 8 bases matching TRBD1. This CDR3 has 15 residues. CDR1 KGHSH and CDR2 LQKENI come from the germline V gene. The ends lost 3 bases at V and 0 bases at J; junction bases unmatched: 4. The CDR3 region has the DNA TGTGCCAGCTCACCCGGGACAGGCAGCTCCTACGAGCAGTACTTC. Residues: CASSPGTGSSYEQYF.

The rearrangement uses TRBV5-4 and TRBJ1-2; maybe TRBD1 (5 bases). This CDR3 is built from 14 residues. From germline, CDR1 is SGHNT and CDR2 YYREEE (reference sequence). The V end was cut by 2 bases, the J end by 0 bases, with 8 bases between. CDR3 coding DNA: TGTGCCAGCAGCTTTGACAGCTCTAACTATGGCTACACCTTC. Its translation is CASSFDSSNYGYTF.

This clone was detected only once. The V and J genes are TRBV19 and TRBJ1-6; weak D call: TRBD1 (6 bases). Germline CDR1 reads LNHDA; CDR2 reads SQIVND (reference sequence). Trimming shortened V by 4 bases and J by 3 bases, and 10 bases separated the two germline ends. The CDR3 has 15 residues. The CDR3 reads CASSTRGLYNSPLHF. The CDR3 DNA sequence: TGTGCCAGTAGTACCAGGGGCCTCTATAATTCACCCCTCCACTTT.